These T cell receptor beta chains were read from a single sample in a study of T cells in localized non-small cell lung cancer. Assay used: immunoSEQ multiplex PCR; TCRdb lists only in-frame clones, some missing. The table includes around 50,000 clones, 85% to 90% detected once. Sequenced material: PBMCs, taken before any cancer treatment. These receptors were taken from a man between 40 and 70 years old with stage II lung adenocarcinoma. CDR3s include the opening cysteine and the closing phenylalanine or tryptophan. Each record gives: CDR3 length, clone size, J gene, V gene, D gene, CDR3 DNA, CDR3 protein. A D gene is named only where the DNA matches it firmly. Not all rows give a size; the values are once, few, many and, for expanded clones, a class.

>15|-|TRBJ2-1|TRBV10-3|-
TGTGCCATCAGTGACGTTTGGATGGGATACAATGAGCAGTTCTTC
CAISDVWMGYNEQFF
>14|-|TRBJ1-1|TRBV5-5|-
TGTGCCAGCACCCTAGATGTAGCAGGCACTGAAGCTTTCTTT
CASTLDVAGTEAFF
>14|-|TRBJ1-5|TRBV6-1|-
TGTGCCAGCAGTGGAGGGCGGGGGGGACAGCCCCAGCATTTT
CASSGGRGGQPQHF
>14|once|TRBJ2-7|TRBV7-6|-
TGTGCCAGCAGCTTAGGTGAGGGGATGCGCGAGCAGTACTTC
CASSLGEGMREQYF
>17|-|TRBJ2-2|TRBV14|-
TGTGCCAGCAGCCGCCTAAGGGGGGACAGGAACACCGGGGAGCTGTTTTTT
CASSRLRGDRNTGELFF
>18|-|TRBJ2-3|TRBV7-9|-
TGTGCCAGCAGCTTAGCCGTCCTTGGAGGAGGGACCCGCGATACGCAGTATTTT
CASSLAVLGGGTRDTQYF
>15|-|TRBJ1-1|TRBV9|TRBD1
TGTGCCAGCAGCAAATACAGGGGAGAGGGATTTGAAGCTTTCTTT
CASSKYRGEGFEAFF
>14|-|TRBJ1-6|TRBV18|-
TGTGCCAGCTCACCAGAGGGATGGGATTCACCCCTCCACTTT
CASSPEGWDSPLHF
>11|-|TRBJ1-2|TRBV2|-
TGTGCCAGCAGCATTGACTATGGCTACACCTTC
CASSIDYGYTF
>15|-|TRBJ1-2|TRBV19|-
TGTGCCAGTAACGGCCCGGGGGAGGGTAACTATGGCTACACCTTC
CASNGPGEGNYGYTF
>15|-|TRBJ2-5|TRBV4-2|TRBD2
TGTGCCAGCAGCCCCCTGAGGAGCGGGGACGAGACCCAGTACTTC
CASSPLRSGDETQYF
>19|-|TRBJ2-4|TRBV18|TRBD2
TGTGCCAGCTCACCACGTAATAAGGGACTAGCGGGGGAGTGGTCCATTCAGTACTTC
CASSPRNKGLAGEWSIQYF
>14|-|TRBJ1-6|TRBV7-8|-
TGTGCCAGCAGCGTACAGGGAGTTGATTCACCCCTCCACTTT
CASSVQGVDSPLHF
>14|-|TRBJ2-1|TRBV4-1|TRBD1
TGCGCCAGCAGCACCCACAGGGGGCCAAATGAGCAGTTCTTC
CASSTHRGPNEQFF
>16|-|TRBJ1-1|TRBV7-2|-
TGTGCCAGCAGCCTCCTGGTAGGGAGGGGGGCTACTGAAGCTTTCTTT
CASSLLVGRGATEAFF
>16|once|TRBJ2-6|TRBV30|-
TGTGCCTGGAGCCCGGGACCGATGCCTGGGGCCAACGTCCTGACTTTC
CAWSPGPMPGANVLTF
>16|-|TRBJ2-2|TRBV11-2|-
TGTGCCAGCAGCCCCGCTATCTTTCGGGACACCGGGGAGCTGTTTTTT
CASSPAIFRDTGELFF
>15|-|TRBJ2-3|TRBV9|TRBD1
TGTGCCAGCAGCCAAACGACAGGGGGACCAGATACGCAGTATTTT
CASSQTTGGPDTQYF
>12|-|TRBJ1-4|TRBV19|-
TGTGCCAGTAGCAGGGGACGGGAAAAACTGTTTTTT
CASSRGREKLFF
>14|-|TRBJ1-4|TRBV7-2|TRBD1
TGTGCCAGCAGCTTCGGGACAGGGATTGAAAAACTGTTTTTT
CASSFGTGIEKLFF
>16|-|TRBJ1-1|TRBV5-1|-
TGCGCCAGCAGCTCCGAGTTGACAGGAAAGAACACTGAAGCTTTCTTT
CASSSELTGKNTEAFF
>14|-|TRBJ2-7|TRBV19|-
TGTGCCAGTAGTATAGGAGGGGGAAGATTCGAGCAGTACTTC
CASSIGGGRFEQYF
>16|-|TRBJ1-2|TRBV19|-
TGTGCCAGTAGTAGAAGACAGCCACCGGGTACGTATGGCTACACCTTC
CASSRRQPPGTYGYTF
>14|-|TRBJ2-2|TRBV5-6|-
TGTGCCAGCAGCTTGGACGGGCCCACCGGGGAGCTGTTTTTT
CASSLDGPTGELFF
>13|-|TRBJ2-3|TRBV2|-
TGTGCCATCCTTACTAGGCCCCCGGATACGCAGTATTTT
CAILTRPPDTQYF
>14|-|TRBJ2-7|TRBV12-2|-
TGTGCAAGTCGCTTAGTCCGCGAATTGTGGAAGCAGTACTTC
CASRLVRELWKQYF
>14|-|TRBJ1-2|TRBV6-5|TRBD1
TGTGCCAGCAGTACAACTACAGGGGGCGCCGGCTACACCTTC
CASSTTTGGAGYTF
>13|-|TRBJ1-6|TRBV28|-
TGTGCCAGCAATTTGGGGGTTGAATCACCCCTCCACTTT
CASNLGVESPLHF
>18|-|TRBJ2-3|TRBV7-2|TRBD2
TGTGCCAGCAGCTTAGCAAGGCTAGCGGGGACTAGCACAGATACGCAGTATTTT
CASSLARLAGTSTDTQYF
>15|-|TRBJ1-6|TRBV5-1|-
TGCGCCAGCAGCCGAGCCGACAGGAATAATTCACCCCTCCACTTT
CASSRADRNNSPLHF
>14|-|TRBJ2-1|TRBV5-1|-
TGCGCCAGCAGCTTGGATAGGGAATACAATGAGCAGTTCTTC
CASSLDREYNEQFF
>15|-|TRBJ2-3|TRBV5-1|TRBD1
TGCGCCAGCAGCTTACCGGGACAGGGGGCGGATACGCAGTATTTT
CASSLPGQGADTQYF
>14|-|TRBJ1-1|TRBV5-4|-
TGTGCCAGCAGCTTGGGAGGGGTAGAGGCTGAAGCTTTCTTT
CASSLGGVEAEAFF
>12|once|TRBJ1-1|TRBV27|-
TGTGCCAGCAGTTTACAGGGCACTGAAGCTTTCTTT
CASSLQGTEAFF
>14|-|TRBJ1-6|TRBV25-1|-
TGTGCCAGCAGTTCTCGTCACTATAATTCACCCCTCCACTTT
CASSSRHYNSPLHF
>18|-|TRBJ2-5|TRBV7-8|TRBD1
TGTGCCAGCAGCTTAGGCGGACAGGCGAGCTATTCGATAGAGACCCAGTACTTC
CASSLGGQASYSIETQYF
>16|-|TRBJ2-6|TRBV7-3|TRBD1
TGTGCCAGCAGCTCCGGGACAGGGGCTGGGGCCAACGTCCTGACTTTC
CASSSGTGAGANVLTF
>14|-|TRBJ1-1|TRBV7-9|TRBD1
TGTGCCAGCAGCTCCGGACAGGGGGCGACTGAAGCTTTCTTT
CASSSGQGATEAFF
>15|-|TRBJ1-6|TRBV18|TRBD1
TGTGCCAGCTCACCCAGACAGGGTGGAAATTCACCCCTCCACTTT
CASSPRQGGNSPLHF
>15|-|TRBJ1-1|TRBV6-1|-
TGTGCCAGCAGTGAATGGGTCCGGGGGATCACTGAAGCTTTCTTT
CASSEWVRGITEAFF
>18|-|TRBJ2-2|TRBV5-4|-
TGTGCCAGCAGCTTGTTCCTCGGGGGGCGGGGGACCGCCGGGGAGCTGTTTTTT
CASSLFLGGRGTAGELFF
>12|once|TRBJ1-5|TRBV10-1|-
TGCGCCAGCAGGGGCAGGGATCAGCCCCAGCATTTT
CASRGRDQPQHF
>14|-|TRBJ2-1|TRBV28|TRBD1
TGTGCCAGCAGCTGGCCGGGACAGGTTTTAGAGCAGTTCTTC
CASSWPGQVLEQFF
>15|-|TRBJ1-1|TRBV11-1|-
TGTGCCAGCAGCTTTTCCGGGACGCTGAACACTGAAGCTTTCTTT
CASSFSGTLNTEAFF
>13|-|TRBJ2-5|TRBV10-3|-
TGTGCCACCCTCGCGGTGCCACAAGAGACCCAGTACTTC
CATLAVPQETQYF
>16|-|TRBJ2-3|TRBV10-2|TRBD2
TGCGCCAGCAGTGAGAAGGGACTAGCGGGCTTTGGGGCGCAGTATTTT
CASSEKGLAGFGAQYF
>14|-|TRBJ1-5|TRBV2|-
TGTGCCAGCAGTGAAACGGCAGGCTGGCAGCCCCAGCATTTT
CASSETAGWQPQHF
>17|-|TRBJ2-6|TRBV19|-
TGTGCCAGTAGTATGATGTCAGGTACTGGTGGGGCCAACGTCCTGACTTTC
CASSMMSGTGGANVLTF
>15|-|TRBJ2-2|TRBV2|-
TGTGCCAGCAGTGTACTCCGGGATAACACCGGGGAGCTGTTTTTT
CASSVLRDNTGELFF
>15|once|TRBJ2-5|TRBV10-3|TRBD2
TGTGCCTCTCGACTAGCGGGGGAGGGATGGGAGACCCAGTACTTC
CASRLAGEGWETQYF
>15|-|TRBJ2-1|TRBV5-1|TRBD2
TGCGCCAGCAGTACCGGGACTACCACCTACAATGAGCAGTTCTTC
CASSTGTTTYNEQFF
>14|-|TRBJ1-5|TRBV19|-
TGTGCCAGTAGTATTTCTTCTGCGGCCCAGCCCCAGCATTTT
CASSISSAAQPQHF
>11|-|TRBJ1-1|TRBV25-1|-
TGTGCCAGCAGTTCAGGGTCTGAAGCTTTCTTT
CASSSGSEAFF
>14|few|TRBJ1-6|TRBV25-1|-
TGTGCCAGCAGCGAGGGACTCTTTAATTCACCCCTCCACTTT
CASSEGLFNSPLHF